The 24 T cell receptor beta chains presented below share a single source sample, sequenced in a study of cytomegalovirus exposure and HLA in healthy donors. This PCR relied on a set of 60 Vbeta primers and 13 Jbeta primers. Repertoires were generated with immunoSEQ multiplex PCR, while TCRdb's copy carries only in-frame clones and drops some. Of about 82,000 clones in the sample, over 75% were seen once. The sequencing input was PBMCs. Receptor source: a human donor in good health.

This chain joins TRBV4-3 and TRBJ1-4; no clear D. Germline loops: CDR1 LGHNA, CDR2 YSLEER. This CDR3 has 14 amino acids. V was pared by 4 bases and J by 5 bases, with 11 bases between. The CDR3 DNA follows: TGCGCCAGCAGCCGAGTGGGCAGCAATGAAAAACTGTTTTTT. Amino acid sequence: CASSRVGSNEKLFF.

The chain employs TRBV7-8 and TRBJ1-5, with D possibly TRBD1 on 6 matching bases. The germline V and J ends were trimmed by 1 base and 6 bases, with 13 bases remaining between them. The CDR3 loop spans 15 amino acids. CDR1 is SGHVS, CDR2 FQNEAQ, per germline. In DNA form, the CDR3 reads TGTGCCAGCAGCTTAGAGAGGGGGGGAGGTCAGCCCCAGCATTTT. It yields the protein CASSLERGGGQPQHF.

This chain links TRBV28 with TRBJ2-3; tentatively, D is TRBD2 (5 bases). Per the germline V gene, CDR1 is MDHEN and CDR2 is SYDVKM. The CDR3 runs to 17 residues. V lost 2 bases and J lost 5, with 20 bases in between. DNA for the CDR3: TGTGCCAGCAGTTTACGGGCAGGAGGAGGCGCCGGAGATACGCAGTATTTT. Protein sequence: CASSLRAGGGAGDTQYF. The full variable domain, its missing parts supplied by reference TRBV28 and TRBJ2-3, is DVKVTQSSRYLVKRTGEKVFLECVQDMDHENMFWYRQDPGLGLRLIYFSYDVKMKEKGDIPEGYSVSREKKERFSLILESASTNQTSMYLCASSLRAGGGAGDTQYFGPGTRLTVL.

The chain recombines TRBV30 with TRBJ2-7; D may be TRBD2 (5 bases). The CDR3 is 12 amino acids. Germline values: CDR1 GTSNPN, CDR2 SVGIG (reference sequence). V shed 5 bases and J shed 5 bases, with 13 bases lying between them. This CDR3 is CAWGGIGNEQYF. The CDR3 DNA follows: TGTGCCTGGGGAGGCATTGGTAACGAGCAGTACTTC. The full variable domain, with the rest looked up from reference TRBV30 and TRBJ2-7, is SQTIHQWPATLVQPVGSPLSLECTVEGTSNPNLYWYRQAAGRGLQLLFYSVGIGQISSEVPQNLSASRPQDRQFILSSKKLLLSDSGFYLCAWGGIGNEQYFGPGTRLTVT.

This clone was recorded a few times. The chain joins TRBV4-2 to TRBJ2-1; TRBD1 is a possible D gene (8 bases). V lost 2 bases and J lost 6, with 17 bases in between. CDR1 and CDR2 (germline): LGHNA, YNFKEQ. The CDR3 sequence is 16 residues long. Here the CDR3 reads CASSQPTGGGFNEQFF. CDR3 coding DNA: TGTGCCAGCAGCCAACCTACAGGGGGGGGTTTCAATGAGCAGTTCTTC.

The V and J genes are TRBV11-2 and TRBJ1-1, with D perhaps TRBD1 (5 bases). Per germline, CDR1 SGHAT and CDR2 FQNNGV. The V and J ends lost 5 bases and 3 bases respectively, with 13 bases between them. The CDR3 covers 14 residues. The CDR3 DNA reads TGTGCCAGCAGCCCTAGGGGTGGGTACACTGAAGCTTTCTTT. Translating it yields CASSPRGGYTEAFF.

The V gene is TRBV6-1, the J gene TRBJ2-3, with 7 nucleotides matching TRBD2. V was pared by 2 bases and J by 5 bases, with 4 bases of the junction left unmatched. Germline loops: CDR1 MNHNS, CDR2 SASEGT. CDR3 length: 14 residues. CDR3: CASSERSSGDTQYF. The CDR3 nucleotides are TGTGCCAGCAGTGAAAGGTCTAGCGGAGATACGCAGTATTTT.

The rearrangement links TRBV25-1 to TRBJ1-6, with 8 positions matching TRBD1. Germline CDR1 MGHDK, CDR2 SYGVNS. This CDR3 is built from 17 residues. With V trimmed by 4 bases and J by 3 bases, 8 bases remained unmatched. CDR3 loop: CASSGTLTGVYNSPLHF. CDR3 in DNA: TGTGCCAGCAGTGGAACCCTGACAGGGGTCTATAATTCACCCCTCCACTTT.

A single count supports this clone. V usage is TRBV7-8 and J usage is TRBJ1-1; 8 positions agree with TRBD1. CDR3 length equals 15 residues. CDR1 SGHVS and CDR2 FQNEAQ come from the germline V gene. V trimming: 1 base; J trimming: 6 bases; junction bases outside the gene matches: 7. The CDR3 nucleotides are TGTGCCAGCAGCTTAGAAAGGACAGGGAGGGCTGAAGCTTTCTTT. Protein sequence: CASSLERTGRAEAFF.

CDR3 sequence: CASSGGYEQYF. CDR3 sequence (DNA): TGCGCCAGCAGTGGAGGGTACGAGCAGTACTTC. The chain carries TRBV10-2 and TRBJ2-7, with D maybe TRBD2 (5 bases). The CDR3 length is 11 residues. Trimming took 4 bases from V and 4 from J, leaving 5 bases between them. The germline CDR1 and CDR2 sequences are WSHSY and SAAADI.

The gene calls are TRBV30 and TRBJ1-2; D call uncertain. There are 14 residues in the CDR3. Germline CDR1 reads GTSNPN; CDR2 reads SVGIG (reference sequence). Trimming left V 0 bases short and J 0 bases short, with 8 bases between. The CDR3 region has the DNA TGTGCCTGGAGTGTGTGGGCAGCTAACTATGGCTACACCTTC. It encodes CAWSVWAANYGYTF.

The chain links TRBV6-6 to TRBJ1-1; D is possibly TRBD1 (5 bases). The CDR3 is made up of 13 amino acids. V was trimmed by 5 bases and J by 5 bases, leaving 12 bases between them. Germline assignment: CDR1 MNHNY and CDR2 SVGAGI (reference sequence). CDR3: CASSPQGGTEAFF. The CDR3 DNA reads as TGTGCCAGCAGTCCCCAGGGTGGAACTGAAGCTTTCTTT.

The rearrangement links TRBV6-6 to TRBJ1-5; TRBD1 aligns across 12 bases. Trimming removed 6 bases from V and 6 bases from J; junction bases left unmatched: 3. This CDR3 comprises 14 residues. Germline V gives CDR1 MNHNY, CDR2 SVGAGI (reference sequence). The CDR3 region is CASRGTGGSQPQHF. In DNA form, the CDR3 reads TGTGCCAGCAGGGGGACAGGGGGCAGTCAGCCCCAGCATTTT.

The chain couples TRBV9 to TRBJ1-3; TRBD1 is a possible D gene (5 bases). The germline gives CDR1 SGDLS, CDR2 YYNGEE. This CDR3 contains 16 residues. The V gene lost 3 bases and the J gene lost 0 bases, with 13 bases spanning the gap. The DNA for the CDR3 is TGTGCCAGCAGCGGACCGGGGGGGGGCTCTGGAAACACCATATATTTT. It encodes CASSGPGGGSGNTIYF.

The chain has TRBV27 and TRBJ1-1; D unclear. Trimming took off 1 base at V and 3 bases at J, with 6 bases between the two ends. The CDR3 consists of 13 residues. Germline loops: CDR1 MNHEY, CDR2 SMNVEV (reference sequence). This chain's CDR3 is CASSLFSDTEAFF. In DNA, the CDR3 is TGTGCCAGCAGTTTATTCTCGGACACTGAAGCTTTCTTT.

The CDR3: CASSQDIGTRTTGQYF. Here the CDR3 DNA reads TGCGCCAGCAGCCAAGATATTGGGACTCGTACCACCGGGCAGTATTTT. The chain is built from TRBV4-1 and TRBJ2-3; possible D gene TRBD2, 6 bases. Looked up from germline, CDR1 is MGHRA and CDR2 is YSYEKL. The CDR3 is made up of 16 amino acids. Trimming shortened V by 0 bases and J by 11 bases, and 21 bases separated the two germline ends.

The chain couples TRBV9 to TRBJ2-1; tentative D call: TRBD2 (5 bases). V lost 2 bases and J 8 bases, leaving 17 bases between the germline ends. Germline CDR1 is SGDLS and CDR2 is YYNGEE. The CDR3 is 15 residues long. Here the CDR3 DNA reads TGTGCCAGCAGCGTGGCTCTAGGAGGAGTCGATGAGCAGTTCTTC. It is translated as CASSVALGGVDEQFF.

A word on this clone: Relative to the germline gene, one junction end is altered; a read error may explain this. V and J are TRBV6-6 and TRBJ1-5, with no clear D. The germline gives CDR1 MNHNY, CDR2 SVGAGI (reference sequence). The CDR3 spans 12 residues. CDR3 loop: CASRQAGQPQNF. The CDR3 DNA sequence: TGTGCCAGCAGGCAAGCGGGTCAGCCCCAGAATTTT.

The chain employs TRBV25-1 and TRBJ1-2; a weak D match, TRBD1 (5 bases). Trimming took 8 bases from V and 4 from J, leaving 14 bases between them. The germline CDR1 and CDR2 sequences are MGHDK and SYGVNS. The CDR3 sequence is 13 residues long. Here the CDR3 reads CASSLGDSYGYTF. The CDR3 DNA sequence: TGTGCCAGCTCCCTCGGCGACAGCTATGGCTACACCTTC.

The chain couples TRBV9 to TRBJ2-1; D ambiguous. V gave up 4 bases and J gave up 4 bases, with 3 bases separating them. The germline V gene encodes CDR1 SGDLS and CDR2 YYNGEE. This CDR3 is 11 amino acids long. The CDR3 sequence is CASSQYNEQFF. The CDR3 DNA is TGTGCCAGCAGCCAGTACAATGAGCAGTTCTTC.

CDR3 in DNA: TGTGCCAGCAGCTTCCTACAGGTCCCCGAGGATACGCAGTATTTT. Its protein is CASSFLQVPEDTQYF. The gene calls are TRBV7-9 and TRBJ2-3; a possible D gene is TRBD1 (5 bases). In germline, CDR1 is SEHNR, CDR2 FQNEAQ (reference sequence). With 3 bases removed from V and 6 bases from J, the gap between germline ends came to 16 bases. This CDR3 region has 15 residues. Based on the CDR3 plus reference TRBV7-9 and TRBJ2-3, the full variable domain is DTGVSQNPRHKITKRGQNVTFRCDPISEHNRLYWYRQTLGQGPEFLTYFQNEAQLEKSRLLSDRFSAERPKGSFSTLEIQRTEQGDSAMYLCASSFLQVPEDTQYFGPGTRLTVL.

The chain is built from TRBV19 and TRBJ2-1; D is possibly TRBD1 (7 bases). This CDR3 is 16 amino acids long. V lost 5 bases and J 4 bases, leaving 18 bases between the germline ends. The V gene's germline CDR1 is LNHDA and CDR2 SQIVND (reference sequence). The CDR3 spells CASSPIPRGRYNEQFF. CDR3 DNA: TGTGCCAGTAGTCCGATCCCCAGGGGGAGGTACAATGAGCAGTTCTTC.

This clone was observed a few times. The J gene is TRBJ2-3, the V gene TRBV4-2; 7 bases match TRBD2. The V gene's germline CDR1 is LGHNA and CDR2 YNFKEQ. The CDR3 is made up of 15 amino acids. V shed 1 base, J shed 2 bases, and the junction held 3 bases outside the gene matches. In nucleotides, the CDR3 is TGTGCCAGCAGCCAAGTGGGGACTACCACAGATACGCAGTATTTT. Amino acid sequence: CASSQVGTTTDTQYF.

The table lists this clone with a few counts. This chain joins TRBV11-2 and TRBJ2-7; TRBD1 might be the D (5 bases). Trimming took off 5 bases at V and 0 bases at J, with 17 bases between the two ends. There are 16 residues in the CDR3. The germline gives CDR1 SGHAT, CDR2 FQNNGV. CDR3 residues: CASSQVKAGISYEQYF. For the CDR3, the DNA is TGTGCCAGCAGCCAGGTGAAGGCAGGGATCTCCTACGAGCAGTACTTC.